This TCR beta chain stems from a study of vaccination and CD4 T cells after COVID-19. Study at large: Stimulation of cells relied on overlapping spike peptides derived from SARS-CoV-2, HCoV-NL63, HCoV-OC43 and HCoV-229E.

V was cut by 2 bases and J by 0 bases, with 9 bases left in between. The CDR3 loop spans 15 amino acids. Germline V CDR1 and CDR2: SGHAT, FQNNGV. The Oncomine TCR Beta short-read assay was applied to DNA of cultured CD4+ T cells. One entry per CDR3 protein results from TCRdb running MiXCR on the PCR reads. The profile covers over 10,000 distinct CDR3 sequences, with 40% to 55% appearing a single time and about 8% taken by the ten largest. Treatment indicated: roughly ten-day PBMC culture with coronavirus spike peptide pools or control peptides (ViraFEST assay). With respect to this clonotype: The antigen remains unidentified.

The material was CD4+ T cells from blood, cultured in vitro, obtained after SARS-CoV-2 vaccination. The sequence was obtained from a human donor who had recovered from COVID-19. The gene calls are TRBV11-2 and TRBJ2-3; the D gene is possibly TRBD2 (5 bases). CDR3 sequence reads: CASSLFGGSTDTQYF. As DNA, the CDR3 is TGTGCCAGCAGCTTATTTGGCGGGAGCACAGATACGCAGTATTTT.